This T cell receptor beta chain is drawn from a study of blood T cell repertoires in COVID-19. This CDR3 spans 12 amino acids. Germline values: CDR1 KGHDR, CDR2 SFDVKD. V was shortened by 7 bases and J by 3 bases, with 3 bases between the two germline ends. Original analysis: How many nucleated cells were present was estimated from reference gene primer amplification. Clones were read by immunoSEQ multiplex PCR, and TCRdb kept only the in-frame ones, dropping some. For V, J and clone size, that table is used; D and trimming come from the DNA. Of about 210,000 clones listed, around 86% are singletons. Individuals drawn from 20 to 25 US areas were about 18 to 90 years old. Donors were grouped by their self-reported clinical history.

The receptor was isolated from a middle-aged woman with acute COVID-19. Sequenced sample: PBMCs or T cells enriched from blood (not recorded which). This sequence joins TRBV24-1 and TRBJ2-6; D call uncertain. Written as DNA, the CDR3 is TGTGCCACCAGCTATGGGGCCAACGTCCTGACTTTC. The encoded protein is CATSYGANVLTF.